This TCR beta chain was sequenced during a study of tumor-infiltrating lymphocytes in primary liver carcinoma. For the study at large: Subjects presented with primary liver carcinoma managed by surgical resection. T1-T3 N0M0 was the stage of the tumors, which were about 4.2 to 10 cm across. Findings of the study overall: Overlap between tumor regions exceeded overlap of tumor with adjacent tissue or blood. Tumor tissue displayed a significantly greater top-250-clone fraction than blood (p = 0.039).

Concerning this clonotype itself: Its antigen is currently unknown. Being one base from a much bigger clone, this may be a read error.

V shed 7 bases and J 3 bases; nucleotides not matched to a gene: 15. From germline, CDR1 is MNHNY and CDR2 SVGAGI (reference sequence). The CDR3 is made up of 17 amino acids. A primer in the constant region served to generate TCR beta cDNA from roughly 520 ng of total RNA. Three nested multiplex PCR rounds, a slightly modified ARM-PCR, produced the libraries for TCR beta. TRBV1-TRBV30 forward primers paired with a C-beta reverse primer were used in the first two PCR rounds, which ran roughly 9 cycles each. TCRdb recomputed calls from the multiplex PCR reads with MiXCR, one row per CDR3 protein. The table lists fewer than 350,000 distinct CDR3 sequences, 65% of them singletons. RNA was extracted from whole blood without cell sorting, alongside germline DNA.

J is TRBJ2-4 and V is TRBV6-6; TRBD2 agrees at 7 bases. Sample: peripheral blood. The source is a man aged 40-55 years with primary liver carcinoma and hepatitis B virus infection. The CDR3 loop reads CASIDTGRGGVKNIQYF. CDR3 DNA sequence: TGTGCCAGCATCGACACTGGGAGGGGAGGGGTCAAAAACATTCAGTACTTC.